These 9 T cell receptor beta chains were all obtained from the same sample, sequenced in a study of blood T cell repertoires in COVID-19. Some clones are missing from TCRdb's copy, which holds only in-frame ones; the method was immunoSEQ multiplex PCR. The sample lists around 49,000 clones, 82% seen once, with around 2.8% in the top ten. Source material: peripheral blood. The receptors originated from a woman aged 55-69 years with acute or convalescent COVID-19.

The chain recombines TRBV6-1 with TRBJ1-2; a possible D gene is TRBD1 (6 bases). CDR1 MNHNS and CDR2 SASEGT come from the germline V gene. This CDR3 spans 15 amino acids. Trimming removed 3 bases at V and 3 bases at J, with 14 bases between. Written as DNA, the CDR3 is TGTGCCAGCAGTGATTCGGGGGGCGCCGACTATGGCTACACCTTC. Its translation is CASSDSGGADYGYTF.

This clone was detected once. V and J are TRBV29-1 and TRBJ1-5; D gene uncertain. The CDR3 spans 13 residues. Germline V gene sequence: CDR1 SQVTM, CDR2 ANQGSEA. With 7 bases removed from V and 4 bases from J, the gap between germline ends came to 14 bases. The DNA for the CDR3 is TGCAGCGCTGGGTCGGGGAAGAATCAGCCCCAGCATTTT. Residues: CSAGSGKNQPQHF.

V gene TRBV5-4 combines with J gene TRBJ2-5, with D perhaps matching TRBD2 (6 bases). CDR3 size: 14 residues. V was trimmed by 3 bases and J by 2 bases, leaving 11 bases between them. Germline CDR1 and CDR2: SGHNT and YYREEE (reference sequence). CDR3 amino acids: CASSSRTNQETQYF. In DNA form, the CDR3 reads TGTGCCAGCAGCTCGCGGACTAATCAAGAGACCCAGTACTTC. Drawing the rest from reference TRBV5-4 and TRBJ2-5, the complete variable domain is ETGVTQSPTHLIKTRGQQVTLRCSSQSGHNTVSWYQQALGQGPQFIFQYYREEENGRGNFPPRFSGLQFPNYSSELNVNALELDDSALYLCASSSRTNQETQYFGPGTRLLVL.

This clone came up once. This chain uses TRBV19 with TRBJ1-1, with a tentative D call TRBD1 (5 bases). There are 14 residues in the CDR3. Trimming took off 5 bases at V and 7 bases at J, with 17 bases between the two ends. The V gene's germline CDR1 is LNHDA and CDR2 SQIVND (reference sequence). This CDR3 is CASSDSQVYGEAFF. The DNA of the CDR3 is TGTGCCAGTAGTGACAGTCAAGTATACGGTGAAGCTTTCTTT.

Only one count was recorded for this clone. The chain employs TRBV7-3 and TRBJ2-2, with TRBD2 matching 7 bases. V shed 5 bases and J 6 bases; nucleotides not matched to a gene: 9. The CDR3 is made up of 15 amino acids. Germline lookup yields CDR1 SGHTA and CDR2 FQGTGA. CDR3 nucleotides: TGTGCCAGCAGCCGCGTCGCGGGAGCGGCCGGGGAGCTGTTTTTT. Encoded protein: CASSRVAGAAGELFF.

The chain recombines TRBV2 with TRBJ2-7; 7 bases agree with TRBD1. The CDR3 totals 14 residues. Germline V gene lookup returns CDR1 SNHLY and CDR2 FYNNEI. V lost 3 bases, J lost 7 bases, and 9 bases stayed unmatched. For the CDR3, the DNA is TGTGCCAGCAGTGATCCGGGACAGAAGAGAGAGCAGTACTTC. Its translation: CASSDPGQKREQYF.

The chain joins TRBV7-3 to TRBJ2-3; TRBD2 agrees at 8 bases. V shed 5 bases, J shed 1 base, and the junction held 8 bases outside the gene matches. Germline V gene data show CDR1 as SGHTA and CDR2 as FQGTGA. The CDR3 covers 16 residues. CDR3 sequence: CASSVSSGSGTDTQYF. DNA for the CDR3: TGTGCCAGCAGCGTGTCTAGCGGGTCCGGCACAGATACGCAGTATTTT.

V usage is TRBV2 and J usage is TRBJ2-3, with 11 bases aligning to TRBD2. Germline CDR1 reads SNHLY; CDR2 reads FYNNEI. V lost 8 bases, J lost 1 base, and 5 bases stayed unmatched. This CDR3 spans 15 amino acids. The CDR3 sequence: CASGVLAGGTDTQYF. CDR3 nucleotides: TGTGCCAGCGGAGTACTAGCGGGGGGCACAGATACGCAGTATTTT.

This chain links TRBV24-1 with TRBJ1-2, with 9 bases matching TRBD1. This CDR3 contains 14 residues. The germline V gene encodes CDR1 KGHDR and CDR2 SFDVKD. With V trimmed by 4 bases and J by 9 bases, 8 bases remained unmatched. The chain's CDR3 is CATSDRGQGSRYTF. The CDR3 DNA follows: TGTGCCACCAGTGACCGTGGACAGGGGAGTCGCTACACCTTC.